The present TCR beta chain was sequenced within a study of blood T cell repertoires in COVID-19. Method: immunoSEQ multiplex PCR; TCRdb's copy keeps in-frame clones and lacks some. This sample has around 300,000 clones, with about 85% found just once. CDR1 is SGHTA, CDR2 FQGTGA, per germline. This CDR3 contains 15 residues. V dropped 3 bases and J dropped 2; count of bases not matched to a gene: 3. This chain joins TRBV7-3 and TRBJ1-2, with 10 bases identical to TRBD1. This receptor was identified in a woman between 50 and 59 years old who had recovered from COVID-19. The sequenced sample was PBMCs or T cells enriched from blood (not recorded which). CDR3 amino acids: CASSFGQGGNYGYTF. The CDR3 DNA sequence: TGTGCCAGCAGCTTTGGACAGGGGGGGAACTATGGCTACACCTTC.